This entry lists 19 T cell receptor beta chains sequenced from one sample in a study of shared clonotypes between healthy human individuals. Sequencing used immunoSEQ multiplex PCR; TCRdb keeps in-frame clones, though not all of them. This sample has just over 2,000,000 clones, with less than 95% found just once. Only CD45RO-negative cells positively selected for CCR7 counted as naive CD8 cells, so terminally differentiated effector memory CD45RA+ cells were excluded. Material: naive CD8+ T cells sorted from blood. The origin of the receptors is a man aged 18 to 29 in good health.

The chain carries TRBV27 and TRBJ2-7, with 11 nucleotides matching TRBD1. Germline assignment: CDR1 MNHEY and CDR2 SMNVEV (reference sequence). J lost 5 bases, V lost 3 bases, and 3 bases had no gene match. This CDR3 contains 14 residues. CDR3 coding DNA: TGTGCCAGCAGTTTCGGGACAGGGGGAGACGAGCAGTACTTC. Its protein product is CASSFGTGGDEQYF.

Points on this clone: This CDR3 is also generated by other DNA sequences in the sample. This rearrangement joins TRBV27 to TRBJ2-7; D is perhaps TRBD2 (7 bases). Germline values: CDR1 MNHEY, CDR2 SMNVEV (reference sequence). The CDR3 is 14 amino acids. Deletions cut 3 bases from V and 3 bases from J, with 12 bases between. Here the CDR3 reads CASSFSGGGYEQYF. CDR3 sequence (DNA): TGTGCCAGCAGTTTCTCGGGGGGCGGCTACGAGCAGTACTTC.

The chain carries TRBV7-2 and TRBJ2-5; D gene uncertain. This CDR3 spans 14 amino acids. V gave up 2 bases and J gave up 5 bases, with 12 bases separating them. Per the germline V gene, CDR1 is SGHTA and CDR2 is FQGNSA. DNA of the CDR3: TGTGCCAGCAGCTTATTTGGGGATCAGGAGACCCAGTACTTC. Encoded protein: CASSLFGDQETQYF.

V and J are TRBV4-3 and TRBJ1-5; D gene unclear. This CDR3 spans 15 amino acids. V was trimmed by 2 bases and J by 1 base, leaving 9 bases between them. Germline V lookup: CDR1 LGHNA, CDR2 YSLEER. In DNA, the CDR3 is TGCGCCAGCAGCCAATCCCGAGAGAGCAATCAGCCCCAGCATTTT. Its protein product is CASSQSRESNQPQHF.

The chain joins TRBV2 to TRBJ2-7, with 10 positions matching TRBD1. CDR1 and CDR2 (germline): SNHLY, FYNNEI. Trimming at V came to 7 bases and at J to 2 bases, leaving 5 bases not matched to a gene. CDR3 length equals 14 residues. The CDR3 region is CASTEGTGAYEQYF. CDR3 DNA sequence: TGTGCCAGCACCGAAGGGACAGGGGCCTACGAGCAGTACTTC. The full variable domain, its missing parts supplied by reference TRBV2 and TRBJ2-7, is EPEVTQTPSHQVTQMGQEVILRCVPISNHLYFYWYRQILGQKVEFLVSFYNNEISEKSEIFDDQFSVERPDGSNFTLKIRSTKLEDSAMYFCASTEGTGAYEQYFGPGTRLTVT.

V is TRBV29-1 and J is TRBJ1-2, with D possibly matching TRBD1 (6 bases). The ends were cut back, 6 bases at V and 6 bases at J, with 20 bases in the middle. The CDR3 contains 14 residues. Germline assignment: CDR1 SQVTM and CDR2 ANQGSEA. CDR3 in DNA: TGCAGCGTAAAGGACAGTACGGGAGGCGATGGCTACACCTTC. Its protein product is CSVKDSTGGDGYTF. The full variable domain, its missing parts supplied by reference TRBV29-1 and TRBJ1-2, is SAVISQKPSRDICQRGTSLTIQCQVDSQVTMMFWYRQQPGQSLTLIATANQGSEATYESGFVIDKFPISRPNLTFSTLTVSNMSPEDSSIYLCSVKDSTGGDGYTFGSGTRLTVV.

This clone was seen more than once but under ten times. J is TRBJ1-1 and V is TRBV29-1; 8 bases fit TRBD1. In germline, CDR1 is SQVTM, CDR2 ANQGSEA. This CDR3 has 15 amino acids. The J segment lost 3 bases and the V segment lost 1 base, leaving 7 bases of the junction unmatched. CDR3 nucleotide sequence: TGCAGCGTTGAAGTGGGGGGGACAGGACACACTGAAGCTTTCTTT. Its translation: CSVEVGGTGHTEAFF. The full variable domain, its missing parts supplied by reference TRBV29-1 and TRBJ1-1, is SAVISQKPSRDICQRGTSLTIQCQVDSQVTMMFWYRQQPGQSLTLIATANQGSEATYESGFVIDKFPISRPNLTFSTLTVSNMSPEDSSIYLCSVEVGGTGHTEAFFGQGTRLTVV.

This chain links TRBV7-8 with TRBJ2-2, with 8 bases identical to TRBD2. The CDR3 loop spans 16 amino acids. J lost 6 bases, V lost 4 bases, and 10 bases had no gene match. CDR1 is SGHVS, CDR2 FQNEAQ, per germline. The CDR3 nucleotides are TGTGCCAGCAGCTGGATCTTAGCGGGGAATCCCGGGGAGCTGTTTTTT. Its protein product is CASSWILAGNPGELFF.

The chain has TRBV10-2 and TRBJ1-1, with unresolved D. CDR1 and CDR2 from the germline V gene are WSHSY and SAAADI. Trimming stripped 5 bases from V and 6 bases from J, with 13 bases between. This CDR3 is built from 13 residues. The CDR3 coding sequence is TGCGCCAGCAGTCACGCGGGCGGTCCTGAAGCTTTCTTT. This sequence encodes CASSHAGGPEAFF.

The gene calls are TRBV11-2 and TRBJ2-2, with D unresolved. Trimming shortened V by 4 bases and J by 2 bases, and 5 bases separated the two germline ends. The CDR3 spans 13 residues. Germline values: CDR1 SGHAT, CDR2 FQNNGV. CDR3 nucleotide sequence: TGTGCCAGCAGCTCCCGCAACACCGGGGAGCTGTTTTTT. Its protein product is CASSSRNTGELFF.

The chain employs TRBV5-1 and TRBJ2-7; D may be TRBD2 (5 bases). Trimming took 0 bases from V and 1 from J, leaving 11 bases between them. Germline lookup yields CDR1 SGHRS and CDR2 YFSETQ. The CDR3 contains 15 residues. CDR3 in DNA: TGCGCCAGCAGCTTGGAGACTAAAGTTTCCTACGAGCAGTACTTC. It translates to CASSLETKVSYEQYF.

This clone was detected only once. The rearrangement links TRBV7-2 to TRBJ2-2, with 7 bases matching TRBD1. The junction had 8 bases not matched to a gene; V was cut back by 1 base and J by 0 bases. CDR3 length: 18 amino acids. Germline V gene lookup returns CDR1 SGHTA and CDR2 FQGNSA. The CDR3 region is CASSLEGKGTANTGELFF. CDR3 coding DNA: TGTGCCAGCAGCTTAGAGGGAAAAGGGACAGCGAACACCGGGGAGCTGTTTTTT.

V is TRBV19 and J is TRBJ2-7; D may be TRBD2 (5 bases). V was shortened by 4 bases and J by 2 bases, with 21 bases between the two germline ends. Germline V gene sequence: CDR1 LNHDA, CDR2 SQIVND (reference sequence). This CDR3 contains 17 residues. The CDR3 sequence: CASSTGIWGETPYEQYF. CDR3 nucleotides: TGTGCCAGTAGTACCGGGATATGGGGAGAGACGCCCTACGAGCAGTACTTC.

This chain joins TRBV2 and TRBJ2-5; a weak D match, TRBD2 (6 bases). The CDR3 loop spans 15 amino acids. The V gene's germline CDR1 is SNHLY and CDR2 FYNNEI. V lost 7 bases and J 2 bases, leaving 17 bases between the germline ends. The CDR3 sequence: CASKRDSGSQETQYF. In nucleotides, the CDR3 is TGTGCCAGCAAGAGAGACAGCGGGTCACAAGAGACCCAGTACTTC.

The chain joins TRBV5-1 to TRBJ2-3; TRBD2 aligns across 8 bases. J lost 0 bases, V lost 4 bases, and 13 bases had no gene match. The CDR3 has 18 amino acids. Germline CDR1 reads SGHRS; CDR2 reads YFSETQ. CDR3 region: CASSLSVPGLDSTDTQYF. Here the CDR3 DNA reads TGCGCCAGCAGCCTTAGTGTCCCGGGACTAGATAGCACAGATACGCAGTATTTT. The full variable domain, its missing parts supplied by reference TRBV5-1 and TRBJ2-3, is KAGVTQTPRYLIKTRGQQVTLSCSPISGHRSVSWYQQTPGQGLQFLFEYFSETQRNKGNFPGRFSGRQFSNSRSEMNVSTLELGDSALYLCASSLSVPGLDSTDTQYFGPGTRLTVL.

The chain couples TRBV7-2 to TRBJ2-3; weak D call: TRBD2 (5 bases). Germline V gives CDR1 SGHTA, CDR2 FQGNSA. CDR3 size: 14 residues. V was clipped by 7 bases and J by 1 base, with 12 bases between them. CDR3 nucleotides: TGTGCCAGCACCGAGGACTGGCGCACAGATACGCAGTATTTT. It codes for CASTEDWRTDTQYF. The entire variable domain, with the rest obtained from reference TRBV7-2 and TRBJ2-3, is as follows: GAGVSQSPSNKVTEKGKDVELRCDPISGHTALYWYRQSLGQGLEFLIYFQGNSAPDKSGLPSDRFSAERTGGSVSTLTIQRTQQEDSAVYLCASTEDWRTDTQYFGPGTRLTVL.

The rearrangement joins TRBV7-2 to TRBJ1-4; the D gene is possibly TRBD1 (5 bases). Germline-derived CDR1 and CDR2 are SGHTA and FQGNSA. The V end was cut by 5 bases, the J end by 5 bases, with 12 bases between. This CDR3 comprises 14 residues. This CDR3 reads CASSRDGLNEKLFF. The CDR3 bases are TGTGCCAGCAGCCGGGACGGCCTAAATGAAAAACTGTTTTTT.

The CDR3 reads CASSPVESSPLHF. The CDR3 DNA follows: TGTGCCAGCAGCCCGGTAGAGTCGTCACCCCTCCACTTT. The gene calls are TRBV27 and TRBJ1-6; D is uncertain. The length of the CDR3 is 13 residues. Per germline, CDR1 MNHEY and CDR2 SMNVEV (reference sequence). The germline V and J ends were trimmed by 6 bases and 10 bases, with 13 bases remaining between them.

About this clone: Other DNA sequences of this sample code for an identical CDR3. The chain couples TRBV30 to TRBJ1-1, with D perhaps matching TRBD1 (5 bases). Germline V lookup: CDR1 GTSNPN, CDR2 SVGIG (reference sequence). There are 12 residues in the CDR3. The germline V and J ends were trimmed by 3 bases and 1 base, with 6 bases remaining between them. The CDR3 here is CAWSQGNTEAFF. DNA of the CDR3: TGTGCCTGGAGCCAGGGGAACACTGAAGCTTTCTTT.